This entry lists 31 T cell receptor beta chains sequenced from one sample in a study of vaccination and CD4 T cells after COVID-19. No antigen has been assigned to these receptors. Cultured CD4+ T cell DNA underwent sequencing with the Oncomine TCR Beta short-read assay. TCRdb used MiXCR to reprocess the PCR reads, holding one entry per CDR3 protein. The data show approximately 16,000 distinct CDR3 sequences, with 35% to 45% seen just once and roughly 24% held by the top ten. Treatment given: approximately nine-day PBMC culture with coronavirus spike peptide pools or control peptides (ViraFEST assay). The sequenced sample was CD4+ T cells from blood, cultured in vitro, obtained before SARS-CoV-2 vaccination. The source of these receptors is a human donor who received a COVID-19 vaccine.

V is TRBV24-1 and J is TRBJ2-3, with TRBD1 matching over 7 bases. Trimming removed 4 bases from V and 2 bases from J; junction bases left unmatched: 8. CDR3 size: 16 residues. Germline CDR1 reads KGHDR; CDR2 reads SFDVKD. CDR3 in DNA: TGTGCCACCAGTGACCGGGGACAGTCCGCCACAGATACGCAGTATTTT. Amino acids: CATSDRGQSATDTQYF.

The V gene is TRBV30, the J gene TRBJ1-2, with TRBD1 identical over 10 bases. Germline CDR1 is GTSNPN and CDR2 is SVGIG (reference sequence). This CDR3 has 14 residues. The ends lost 1 base at V and 6 bases at J; junction bases unmatched: 5. CDR3 sequence reads: CAWSAGQGRDGYTF. Written as DNA, the CDR3 is TGTGCCTGGAGTGCGGGACAGGGGAGGGATGGCTACACCTTC.

This clonotype was detected once. This sequence joins TRBV20-1 and TRBJ2-7; 8 bases agree with TRBD2. Trimming removed 0 bases from V and 1 base from J; junction bases left unmatched: 5. The CDR3 covers 15 residues. The germline V gene has CDR1 DFQATT and CDR2 SNEGSKA (reference sequence). The CDR3 protein is CSARDRPSGSYEQYF. CDR3 in DNA: TGCAGTGCTAGAGATAGGCCTAGCGGGTCCTACGAGCAGTACTTC.

The chain joins TRBV19 to TRBJ1-1; D remains ambiguous. CDR3 length: 11 residues. Germline lookup yields CDR1 LNHDA and CDR2 SQIVND (reference sequence). The V end lost 1 base, the J end lost 11 bases, and 8 bases lay between the germline ends. CDR3 nucleotides: TGTGCCAGTAGTATAGCTTTCGGGGCTTTCTTT. This translates into CASSIAFGAFF.

This clonotype was counted only a few times. The chain joins TRBV12-3 or TRBV12-4 to TRBJ1-5; D unclear. Trimming shortened V by 2 bases and J by 5 bases, and 7 bases separated the two germline ends. The CDR3 totals 13 residues. DNA for the CDR3: TGTGCCAGCAGTTTAAGAGCAGATCAGCCCCAGCATTTT. Its protein is CASSLRADQPQHF.

The chain carries TRBV12-5 and TRBJ2-5; 7 nucleotides line up with TRBD1. This CDR3 spans 14 amino acids. The trim removed 6 bases at V and 4 bases at J, leaving 8 bases unmatched. CDR1 and CDR2 from the germline V gene are LGHNT and FRNRAP. CDR3 DNA: TGTGCTAGTGGCTCCGCAGGGGGTGGAGAGACCCAGTACTTC. It translates to CASGSAGGGETQYF.

The chain couples TRBV4-1 to TRBJ1-2, with D unresolved. Trimming pared 0 bases from V and 3 bases from J, leaving 11 bases between. CDR3 length: 15 amino acids. The germline gives CDR1 MGHRA, CDR2 YSYEKL. CDR3 region: CASSQEVSAYYGYTF. The CDR3 DNA is TGCGCCAGCAGCCAAGAGGTCAGCGCTTACTATGGCTACACCTTC.

There are a few counts of this clonotype. The chain couples TRBV20-1 to TRBJ1-1, with D possibly matching TRBD1 (6 bases). The CDR3 covers 13 residues. Germline V gene data show CDR1 as DFQATT and CDR2 as SNEGSKA (reference sequence). Trimming took off 3 bases at V and 6 bases at J, with 14 bases between the two ends. CDR3 DNA sequence: TGCAGTGCTAGCGAGGGGGGGATCCCTGAAGCTTTCTTT. Encoded protein: CSASEGGIPEAFF.

The chain combines TRBV2 with TRBJ2-5; the D gene is possibly TRBD2 (6 bases). CDR1 and CDR2 from the germline V gene are SNHLY and FYNNEI. The germline V and J ends were trimmed by 7 bases and 4 bases, with 16 bases remaining between them. The CDR3 is 14 residues long. This CDR3 is CASTGILGGETQYF. In nucleotides, the CDR3 is TGTGCCAGCACGGGGATACTGGGGGGAGAGACCCAGTACTTC. Using reference TRBV2 and TRBJ2-5 for the parts outside the CDR3, the full variable domain is EPEVTQTPSHQVTQMGQEVILRCVPISNHLYFYWYRQILGQKVEFLVSFYNNEISEKSEIFDDQFSVERPDGSNFTLKIRSTKLEDSAMYFCASTGILGGETQYFGPGTRLLVL.

The V and J genes are TRBV6-1 and TRBJ1-2; 7 bases agree with TRBD1. V gave up 2 bases and J gave up 6 bases; unmatched junction bases: 9. The length of the CDR3 is 15 residues. Germline V lookup: CDR1 MNHNS, CDR2 SASEGT. The CDR3: CASSENMLTGNGYTF. The CDR3, as DNA: TGTGCCAGCAGTGAAAACATGCTGACAGGGAATGGCTACACCTTC.

This chain uses TRBV11-3 with TRBJ2-2; 13 bases match TRBD2. The CDR3 contains 21 residues. V gave up 3 bases and J gave up 5 bases; unmatched junction bases: 18. Looked up from germline, CDR1 is SGHNT and CDR2 is YENEEA. CDR3 sequence (DNA): TGTGCCAGCAGCTTTCCCTTGCGGAATGGACTAGCGGGGGTTAAGACCGGGGAGCTGTTTTTT. Amino acid sequence: CASSFPLRNGLAGVKTGELFF.

This clonotype turned up a few times. The chain couples TRBV20-1 to TRBJ2-3; D remains ambiguous. From germline, CDR1 is DFQATT and CDR2 SNEGSKA (reference sequence). The CDR3 spans 13 residues. V dropped 6 bases and J dropped 1 base, with 11 bases sitting between them. The CDR3 region has the DNA TGCAGTGCGGCTCCGACCCGCACAGATACGCAGTATTTT. This codes for CSAAPTRTDTQYF.

The V and J genes are TRBV6-2 or TRBV6-3 and TRBJ2-6, with D possibly being TRBD2 (6 bases). CDR3 length: 15 residues. V lost 7 bases and J 0 bases, leaving 10 bases between the germline ends. CDR1 is MNHEY, CDR2 SVGEGT, per germline. For the CDR3, the DNA is TGTGCCAGCACAAACGGGGGCTCTGGGGCCAACGTCCTGACTTTC. Its protein is CASTNGGSGANVLTF.

The sample holds a few counts of this clonotype. The J gene is TRBJ1-5, the V gene TRBV20-1; 7 bases map to TRBD1. V was pared by 0 bases and J by 2 bases, with 1 base of the junction left unmatched. CDR1 DFQATT and CDR2 SNEGSKA come from the germline V gene (reference sequence). The CDR3 totals 14 residues. In DNA, the CDR3 is TGCAGTGCTAGAGAAGACAGGGGCAATCAGCCCCAGCATTTT. The encoded protein is CSAREDRGNQPQHF.

The rearrangement uses TRBV6-1 and TRBJ1-2; D unclear. The CDR3 extends over 13 amino acids. The V gene's germline CDR1 is MNHNS and CDR2 SASEGT. V was trimmed by 5 bases and J by 3 bases, leaving 10 bases between them. The CDR3 reads CASSPGRYYGYTF. CDR3 coding DNA: TGTGCCAGCAGTCCCGGTCGCTACTATGGCTACACCTTC.

This clonotype was detected only a few times. The chain couples TRBV20-1 to TRBJ1-1; no reliable D call. Germline values: CDR1 DFQATT, CDR2 SNEGSKA (reference sequence). The V gene lost 5 bases and the J gene lost 0 bases, with 4 bases spanning the gap. The CDR3 has 11 amino acids. CDR3 protein: CSARMNTEAFF. The CDR3 DNA follows: TGCAGTGCTCGCATGAACACTGAAGCTTTCTTT.

The rearrangement joins TRBV6-1 to TRBJ2-1; 8 bases are shared with TRBD1. Looked up from germline, CDR1 is MNHNS and CDR2 is SASEGT. The CDR3 runs to 18 residues. With V trimmed by 5 bases and J by 0 bases, 12 bases remained unmatched. CDR3 in amino acids: CASSRGTGSSSSYNEQFF. CDR3 DNA sequence: TGTGCCAGCAGTCGTGGGACAGGATCCTCTAGCTCCTACAATGAGCAGTTCTTC.

This clonotype was seen only a few times. The genes are TRBV12-5 and TRBJ1-2; tentative D call: TRBD1 (5 bases). The germline V gene has CDR1 LGHNT and CDR2 FRNRAP. V lost 4 bases and J lost 4, with 25 bases in between. The CDR3 is made up of 18 amino acids. The CDR3 coding sequence is TGTGCTAGTGGTTGGGGGAGGGGTGACCGATCCTGGGGCTATGGCTACACCTTC. It yields the protein CASGWGRGDRSWGYGYTF.

The J gene is TRBJ2-7, the V gene TRBV21-1; the table assigns TRBD1, which was not confirmed against the DNA. TRBV21-1 counts as a pseudogene. This CDR3 has 14 residues. CDR3 sequence: CARGGQQNPYEQYF. The CDR3 DNA sequence: TGTGCCAGGGGGGGACAGCAAAACCCATACGAGCAGTACTTC.

The CDR3 reads CASSLGQGPSEKLFF. CDR3 sequence (DNA): TGTGCCAGCAGCTTAGGACAAGGGCCAAGTGAAAAACTGTTTTTT. The chain has TRBV7-9 and TRBJ1-4; D gene ambiguous. The CDR3 sequence is 15 residues long. The V end lost 1 base, the J end lost 7 bases, and 13 bases lay between the germline ends. From germline, CDR1 is SEHNR and CDR2 FQNEAQ (reference sequence).

This clonotype has just a few counts. V is TRBV24-1 and J is TRBJ2-1; TRBD2 agrees at 15 bases. The CDR3 runs 17 residues. CDR1 is KGHDR, CDR2 SFDVKD, per germline. Trimming took 4 bases from V and 8 from J; bases not matched to a gene: 8. For the CDR3, the DNA is TGTGCCACCAGTGACCCCGGGACTAGCGGGGGGCGGGATGAGCAGTTCTTC. It translates to CATSDPGTSGGRDEQFF.

As regards this clonotype: At one end the junction does not follow the germline gene, possibly because of a read error. J is TRBJ1-2 and V is TRBV5-1, with TRBD1 as a possible D gene (5 bases). The CDR3 contains 15 residues. From germline, CDR1 is SGHRS and CDR2 YFSETQ. CDR3 coding DNA: TGCGCCAGCAGCCCGGGCGGAGGGGCTAAGTATGGCTACACCTTC. Its translation: CASSPGGGAKYGYTF.

This clonotype was observed a few times. The V call is TRBV20-1, the J call TRBJ1-2; D call uncertain. This CDR3 has 15 residues. V dropped 0 bases and J dropped 0 bases, with 11 bases sitting between them. Germline assignment: CDR1 DFQATT and CDR2 SNEGSKA (reference sequence). Written as DNA, the CDR3 is TGCAGTGCTAGAGATGGGGATAAGCCTAACTATGGCTACACCTTC. This encodes CSARDGDKPNYGYTF.

The chain carries TRBV6-2 or TRBV6-3 and TRBJ1-1, with D uncertain. The CDR3 is made up of 15 amino acids. The V gene lost 5 bases and the J gene lost 4 bases, with 17 bases spanning the gap. Germline V gene lookup returns CDR1 MNHEY and CDR2 SVGEGT. The chain's CDR3 is CASSDPGFGPTEAFF. The CDR3 nucleotides are TGTGCCAGCAGTGATCCAGGATTCGGGCCCACTGAAGCTTTCTTT.

This clonotype has a handful of counts. V and J are TRBV7-9 and TRBJ1-3, with D perhaps TRBD1 (5 bases). CDR1 is SEHNR and CDR2 is FQNEAQ in the germline V gene (reference sequence). This CDR3 is built from 16 residues. Trimming cost V 2 bases and J 4 bases, with 15 bases left between them. The CDR3 sequence is CASSLTTPQGGNTIYF. The CDR3 coding sequence is TGTGCCAGCAGCTTAACGACTCCGCAGGGAGGAAACACCATATATTTT.

By share, this clonotype counts as medium-sized (0.01 to 0.1%). The rearrangement links TRBV25-1 to TRBJ1-5, with D possibly being TRBD1 (6 bases). This CDR3 contains 16 residues. Germline V gene sequence: CDR1 MGHDK, CDR2 SYGVNS. V was clipped by 6 bases and J by 0 bases, with 15 bases between them. Here the CDR3 reads CASRAQGFLSNQPQHF. In nucleotides, the CDR3 is TGTGCCAGCAGGGCTCAGGGGTTTCTTAGCAATCAGCCCCAGCATTTT.

V gene TRBV5-4 combines with J gene TRBJ1-3; 9 nucleotides agree with TRBD1. The junction had 1 base not matched to a gene; V was cut back by 2 bases and J by 7 bases. CDR1 SGHNT and CDR2 YYREEE come from the germline V gene (reference sequence). The CDR3 runs to 13 residues. Here the CDR3 reads CASSLGQGNTIYF. Written as DNA, the CDR3 is TGTGCCAGCAGCTTAGGACAGGGGAACACCATATATTTT.

V usage is TRBV29-1 and J usage is TRBJ1-2; a weak D match, TRBD1 (6 bases). The germline V gene encodes CDR1 SQVTM and CDR2 ANQGSEA. CDR3 size: 14 residues. CDR3: CGLKGVVAGDGYTF. CDR3 DNA: TGCGGTCTTAAAGGGGTTGTGGCAGGGGATGGCTACACCTTC.

The chain is built from TRBV6-5 and TRBJ2-7; D uncertain. The length of the CDR3 is 14 residues. From germline, CDR1 is MNHEY and CDR2 SVGAGI. V gave up 2 bases and J gave up 3 bases, with 11 bases separating them. The CDR3 DNA follows: TGTGCCAGCAGTTACATGGGTGGGGACTACGAGCAGTACTTC. Its translation: CASSYMGGDYEQYF.

This clonotype was seen a few times. The chain recombines TRBV6-1 with TRBJ2-7; D is perhaps TRBD2 (5 bases). The CDR3 is 15 amino acids. Germline CDR1 and CDR2: MNHNS and SASEGT. The ends were cut back, 0 bases at V and 5 bases at J, with 14 bases in the middle. The CDR3 bases are TGTGCCAGCAGTGAAGCATTCCGGGAAAGGAACGAGCAGTACTTC. It yields the protein CASSEAFRERNEQYF.

This clonotype was detected a few times. This sequence joins TRBV5-1 and TRBJ2-5, with 9 bases fitting TRBD1. V shed 6 bases and J 5 bases; nucleotides not matched to a gene: 8. This CDR3 is built from 14 residues. CDR1 SGHRS and CDR2 YFSETQ come from the germline V gene. CDR3 nucleotides: TGCGCCAGCAATACCAGGACAGGGGAGGAGACCCAGTACTTC. This codes for CASNTRTGEETQYF.